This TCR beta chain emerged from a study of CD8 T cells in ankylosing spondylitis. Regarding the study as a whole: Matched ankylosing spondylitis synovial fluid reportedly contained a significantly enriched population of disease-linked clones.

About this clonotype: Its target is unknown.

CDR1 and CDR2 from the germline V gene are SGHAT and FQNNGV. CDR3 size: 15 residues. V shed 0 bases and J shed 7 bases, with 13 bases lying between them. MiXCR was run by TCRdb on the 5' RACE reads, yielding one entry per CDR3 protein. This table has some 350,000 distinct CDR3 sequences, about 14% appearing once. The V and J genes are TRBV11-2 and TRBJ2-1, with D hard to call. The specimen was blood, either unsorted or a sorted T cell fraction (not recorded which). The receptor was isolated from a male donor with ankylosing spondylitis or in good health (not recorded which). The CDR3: CASSLEGWSENEQFF. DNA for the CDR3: TGTGCCAGCAGCTTAGAAGGATGGTCGGAGAATGAGCAGTTCTTC.